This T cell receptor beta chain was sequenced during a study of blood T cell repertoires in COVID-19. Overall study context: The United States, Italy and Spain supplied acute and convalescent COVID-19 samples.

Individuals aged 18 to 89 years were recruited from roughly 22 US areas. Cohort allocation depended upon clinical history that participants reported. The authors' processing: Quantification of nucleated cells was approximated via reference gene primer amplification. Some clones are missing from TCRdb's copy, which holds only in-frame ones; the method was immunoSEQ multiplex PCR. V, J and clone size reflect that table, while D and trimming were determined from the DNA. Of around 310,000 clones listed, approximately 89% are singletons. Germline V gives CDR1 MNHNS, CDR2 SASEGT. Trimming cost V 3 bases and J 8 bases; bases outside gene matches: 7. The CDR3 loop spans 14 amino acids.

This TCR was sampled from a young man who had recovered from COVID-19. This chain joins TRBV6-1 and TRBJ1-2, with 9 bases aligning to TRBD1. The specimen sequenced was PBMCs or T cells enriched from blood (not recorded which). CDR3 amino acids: CASSEDRGLGGYTF. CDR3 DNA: TGTGCCAGCAGTGAGGACAGGGGTTTGGGAGGCTACACCTTC.